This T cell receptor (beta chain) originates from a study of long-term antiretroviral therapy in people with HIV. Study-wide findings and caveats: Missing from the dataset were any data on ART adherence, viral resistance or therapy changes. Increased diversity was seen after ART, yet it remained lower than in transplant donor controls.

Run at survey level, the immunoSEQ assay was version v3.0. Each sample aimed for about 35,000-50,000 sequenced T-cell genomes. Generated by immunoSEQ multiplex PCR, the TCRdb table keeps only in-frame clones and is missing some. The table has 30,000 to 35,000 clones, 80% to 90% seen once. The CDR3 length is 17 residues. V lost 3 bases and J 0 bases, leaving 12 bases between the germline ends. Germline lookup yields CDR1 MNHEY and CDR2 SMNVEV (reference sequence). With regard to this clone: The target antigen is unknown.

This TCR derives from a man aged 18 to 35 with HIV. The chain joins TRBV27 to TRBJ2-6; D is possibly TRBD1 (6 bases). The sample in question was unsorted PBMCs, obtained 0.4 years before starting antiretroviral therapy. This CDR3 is CASSFRDIPSGANVLTF. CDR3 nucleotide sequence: TGTGCCAGCAGTTTTAGGGACATACCCTCTGGGGCCAACGTCCTGACTTTC.